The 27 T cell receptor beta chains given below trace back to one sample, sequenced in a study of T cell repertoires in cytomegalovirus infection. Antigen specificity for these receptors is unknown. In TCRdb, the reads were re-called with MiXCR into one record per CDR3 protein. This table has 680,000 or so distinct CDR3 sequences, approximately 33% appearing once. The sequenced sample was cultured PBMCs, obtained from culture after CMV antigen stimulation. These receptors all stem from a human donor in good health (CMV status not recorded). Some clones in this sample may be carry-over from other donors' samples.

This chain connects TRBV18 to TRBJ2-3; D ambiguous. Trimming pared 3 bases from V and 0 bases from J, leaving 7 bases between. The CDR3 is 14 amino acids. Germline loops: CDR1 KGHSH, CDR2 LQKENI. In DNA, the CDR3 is TGTGCCAGCTCACCCCTTGACAGCACAGATACGCAGTATTTT. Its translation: CASSPLDSTDTQYF. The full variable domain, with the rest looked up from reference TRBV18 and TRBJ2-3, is NAGVMQNPRHLVRRRGQEARLRCSPMKGHSHVYWYRQLPEEGLKFMVYLQKENIIDESGMPKERFSAEFPKEGPSILRIQQVVRGDSAAYFCASSPLDSTDTQYFGPGTRLTVL.

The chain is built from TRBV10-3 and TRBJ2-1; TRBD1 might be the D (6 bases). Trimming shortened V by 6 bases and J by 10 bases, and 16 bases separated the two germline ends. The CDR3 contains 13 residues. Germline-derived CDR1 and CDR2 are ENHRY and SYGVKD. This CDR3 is CAISDRNQWEQFF. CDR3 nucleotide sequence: TGTGCCATCAGCGACAGGAATCAGTGGGAGCAGTTCTTC.

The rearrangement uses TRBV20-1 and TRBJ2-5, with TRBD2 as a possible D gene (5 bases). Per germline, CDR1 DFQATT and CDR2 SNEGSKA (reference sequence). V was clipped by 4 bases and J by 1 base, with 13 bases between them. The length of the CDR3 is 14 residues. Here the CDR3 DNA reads TGCAGTGCTACCCCCGGGGAGAGCCAAGAGACCCAGTACTTC. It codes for CSATPGESQETQYF.

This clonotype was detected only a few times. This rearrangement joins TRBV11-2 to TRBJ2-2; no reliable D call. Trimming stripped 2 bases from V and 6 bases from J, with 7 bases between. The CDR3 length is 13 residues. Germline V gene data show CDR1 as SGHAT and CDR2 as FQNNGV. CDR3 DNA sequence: TGTGCCAGCAGCTTACATGCGGCCGGGGAGCTGTTTTTT. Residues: CASSLHAAGELFF.

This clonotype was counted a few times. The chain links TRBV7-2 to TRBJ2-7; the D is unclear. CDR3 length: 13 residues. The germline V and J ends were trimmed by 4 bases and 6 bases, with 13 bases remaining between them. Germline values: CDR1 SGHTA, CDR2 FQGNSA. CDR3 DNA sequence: TGTGCCAGCAGCTCGACATTACTGGGCGAGCAGTACTTC. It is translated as CASSSTLLGEQYF.

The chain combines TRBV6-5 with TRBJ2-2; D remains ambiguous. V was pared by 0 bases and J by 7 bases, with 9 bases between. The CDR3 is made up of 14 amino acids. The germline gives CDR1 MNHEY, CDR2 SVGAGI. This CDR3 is CASSYSQGFGELFF. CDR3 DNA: TGTGCCAGCAGTTACTCTCAAGGGTTCGGGGAGCTGTTTTTT.

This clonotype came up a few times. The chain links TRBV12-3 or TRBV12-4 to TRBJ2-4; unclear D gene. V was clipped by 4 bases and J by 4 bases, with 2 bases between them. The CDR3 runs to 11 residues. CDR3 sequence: CASSYKNIQYF. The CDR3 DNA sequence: TGTGCCAGCAGTTATAAAAACATTCAGTACTTC.

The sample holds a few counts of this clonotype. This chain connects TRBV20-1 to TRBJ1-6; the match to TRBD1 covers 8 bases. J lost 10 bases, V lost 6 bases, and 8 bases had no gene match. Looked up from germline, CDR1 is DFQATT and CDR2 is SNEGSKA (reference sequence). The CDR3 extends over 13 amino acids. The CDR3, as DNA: TGCAGTGCCGCGACAGGGGCAGAGTCACCCCTCCACTTT. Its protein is CSAATGAESPLHF.

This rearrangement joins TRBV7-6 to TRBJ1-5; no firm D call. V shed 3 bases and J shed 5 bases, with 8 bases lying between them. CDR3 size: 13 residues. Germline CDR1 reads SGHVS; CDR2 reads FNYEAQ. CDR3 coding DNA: TGTGCCAGCAGCTTTTCGACGGATCAGCCCCAGCATTTT. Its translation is CASSFSTDQPQHF.

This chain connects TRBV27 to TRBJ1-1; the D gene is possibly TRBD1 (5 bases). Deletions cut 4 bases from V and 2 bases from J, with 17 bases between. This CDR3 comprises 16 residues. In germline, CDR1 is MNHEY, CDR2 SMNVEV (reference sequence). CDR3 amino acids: CASSSSSGLINTEAFF. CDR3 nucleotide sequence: TGTGCCAGCAGTTCCTCCTCGGGACTGATAAACACTGAAGCTTTCTTT.

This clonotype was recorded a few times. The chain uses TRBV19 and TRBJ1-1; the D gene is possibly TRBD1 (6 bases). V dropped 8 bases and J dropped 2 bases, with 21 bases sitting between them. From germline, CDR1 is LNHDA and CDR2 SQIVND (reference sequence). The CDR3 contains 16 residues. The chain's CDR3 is CASPPPGHGINTEAFF. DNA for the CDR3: TGTGCCAGTCCCCCACCGGGACACGGAATAAACACTGAAGCTTTCTTT.

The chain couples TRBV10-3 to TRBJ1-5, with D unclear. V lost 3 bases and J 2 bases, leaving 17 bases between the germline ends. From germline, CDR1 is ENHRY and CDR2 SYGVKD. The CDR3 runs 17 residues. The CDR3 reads CAISDGLARLGNQPQHF. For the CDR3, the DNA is TGTGCCATCAGTGATGGCCTGGCCCGTTTGGGCAATCAGCCCCAGCATTTT.

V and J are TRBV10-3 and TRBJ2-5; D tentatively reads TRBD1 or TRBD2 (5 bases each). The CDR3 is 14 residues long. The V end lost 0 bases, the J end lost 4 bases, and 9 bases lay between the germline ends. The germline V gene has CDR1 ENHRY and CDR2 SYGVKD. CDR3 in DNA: TGTGCCATCAGTGAGTCGGTTGGGACAGAGACCCAGTACTTC. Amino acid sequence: CAISESVGTETQYF.

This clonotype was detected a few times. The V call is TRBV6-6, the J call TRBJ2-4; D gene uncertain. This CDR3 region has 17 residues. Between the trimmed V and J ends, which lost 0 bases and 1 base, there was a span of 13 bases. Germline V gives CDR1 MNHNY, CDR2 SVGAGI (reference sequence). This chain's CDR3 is CASSYSALVLAKNIQYF. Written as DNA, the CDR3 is TGTGCCAGCAGTTACTCGGCGTTAGTTTTGGCCAAAAACATTCAGTACTTC.

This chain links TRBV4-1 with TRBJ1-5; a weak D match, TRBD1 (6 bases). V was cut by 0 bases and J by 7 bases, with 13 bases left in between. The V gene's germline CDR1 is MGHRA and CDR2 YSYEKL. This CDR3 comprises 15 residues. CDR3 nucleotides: TGCGCCAGCAGCCAAGATGCGACAGGAAGCCAGCCCCAGCATTTT. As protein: CASSQDATGSQPQHF.

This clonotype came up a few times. The CDR3 loop reads CASSPPGHSYNEQFF. The CDR3 region has the DNA TGCGCCAGCAGCCCGCCGGGTCACTCCTACAATGAGCAGTTCTTC. V and J are TRBV5-1 and TRBJ2-1; no reliable D call. Germline V gene sequence: CDR1 SGHRS, CDR2 YFSETQ. Trimming shortened V by 4 bases and J by 0 bases, and 11 bases separated the two germline ends. CDR3 size: 15 residues.

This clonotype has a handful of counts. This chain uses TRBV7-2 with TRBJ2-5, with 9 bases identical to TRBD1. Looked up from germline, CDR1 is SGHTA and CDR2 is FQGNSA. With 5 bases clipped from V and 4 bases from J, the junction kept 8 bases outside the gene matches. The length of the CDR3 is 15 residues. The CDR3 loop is CASSATGGEGETQYF. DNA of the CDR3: TGTGCCAGCAGCGCAACAGGGGGCGAAGGAGAGACCCAGTACTTC.

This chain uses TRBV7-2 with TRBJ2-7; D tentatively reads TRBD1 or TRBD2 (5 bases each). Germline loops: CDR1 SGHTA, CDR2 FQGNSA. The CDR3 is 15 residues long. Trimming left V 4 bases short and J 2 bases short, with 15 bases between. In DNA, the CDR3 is TGTGCCAGCAGCTCCTCTCGGGACCAAACCTACGAGCAGTACTTC. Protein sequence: CASSSSRDQTYEQYF. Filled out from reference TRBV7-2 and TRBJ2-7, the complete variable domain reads GAGVSQSPSNKVTEKGKDVELRCDPISGHTALYWYRQSLGQGLEFLIYFQGNSAPDKSGLPSDRFSAERTGGSVSTLTIQRTQQEDSAVYLCASSSSRDQTYEQYFGPGTRLTVT.

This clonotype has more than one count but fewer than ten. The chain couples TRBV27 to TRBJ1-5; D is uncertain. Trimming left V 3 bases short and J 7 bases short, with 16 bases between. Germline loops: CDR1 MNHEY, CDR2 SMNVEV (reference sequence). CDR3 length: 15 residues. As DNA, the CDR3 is TGTGCCAGCAGTTTCGCGTCTTCTACGACCCAGCCCCAGCATTTT. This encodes CASSFASSTTQPQHF.

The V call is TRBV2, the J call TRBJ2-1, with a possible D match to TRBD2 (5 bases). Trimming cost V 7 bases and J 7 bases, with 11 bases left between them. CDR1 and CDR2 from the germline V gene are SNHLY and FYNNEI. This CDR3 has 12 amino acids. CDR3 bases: TGTGCCAGCAAAGACGGGGTGAATGAGCAGTTCTTC. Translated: CASKDGVNEQFF. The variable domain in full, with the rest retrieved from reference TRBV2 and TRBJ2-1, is EPEVTQTPSHQVTQMGQEVILRCVPISNHLYFYWYRQILGQKVEFLVSFYNNEISEKSEIFDDQFSVERPDGSNFTLKIRSTKLEDSAMYFCASKDGVNEQFFGPGTRLTVL.

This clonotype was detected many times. The CDR3: CASSETGTIEGGYTF. The CDR3, as DNA: TGTGCCAGCAGCGAAACCGGGACCATAGAAGGTGGCTACACCTTC. This rearrangement joins TRBV7-2 to TRBJ1-2; D might be TRBD1 (5 bases). Trimming pared 5 bases from V and 7 bases from J, leaving 20 bases between. CDR3 length: 15 residues. The germline V gene encodes CDR1 SGHTA and CDR2 FQGNSA.

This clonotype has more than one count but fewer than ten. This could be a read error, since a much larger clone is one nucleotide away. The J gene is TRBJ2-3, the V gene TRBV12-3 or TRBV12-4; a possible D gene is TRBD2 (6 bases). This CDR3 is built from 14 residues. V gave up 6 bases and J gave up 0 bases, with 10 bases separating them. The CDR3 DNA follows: TGTGCCAGCAGACCCAGCGGGAGCACAGATACGCAGTATTTT. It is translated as CASRPSGSTDTQYF.

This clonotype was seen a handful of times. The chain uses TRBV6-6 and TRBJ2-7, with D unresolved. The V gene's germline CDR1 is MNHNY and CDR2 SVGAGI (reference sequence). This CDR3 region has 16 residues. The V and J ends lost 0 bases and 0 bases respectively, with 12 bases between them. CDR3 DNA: TGTGCCAGCAGTTACTCGATCGTCCAAAGCTCCTACGAGCAGTACTTC. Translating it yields CASSYSIVQSSYEQYF.

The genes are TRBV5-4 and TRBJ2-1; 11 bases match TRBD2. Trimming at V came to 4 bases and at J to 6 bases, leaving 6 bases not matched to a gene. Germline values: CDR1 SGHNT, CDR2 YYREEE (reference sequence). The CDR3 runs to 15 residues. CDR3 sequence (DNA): TGTGCCAGCAGCCCTAGCGGGGGGAAGTTCAATGAGCAGTTCTTC. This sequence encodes CASSPSGGKFNEQFF.

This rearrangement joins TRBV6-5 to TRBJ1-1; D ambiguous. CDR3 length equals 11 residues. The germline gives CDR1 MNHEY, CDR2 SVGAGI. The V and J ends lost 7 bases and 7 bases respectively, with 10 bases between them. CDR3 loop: CASILAGEAFF. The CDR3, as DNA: TGTGCCAGCATCCTAGCGGGTGAAGCTTTCTTT.

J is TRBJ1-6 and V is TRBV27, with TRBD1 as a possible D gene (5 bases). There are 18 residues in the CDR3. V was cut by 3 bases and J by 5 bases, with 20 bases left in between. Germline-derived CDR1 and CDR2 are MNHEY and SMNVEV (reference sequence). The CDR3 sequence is CASSFNGLFGGDNSPLHF. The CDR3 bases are TGTGCCAGCAGTTTTAATGGTCTTTTCGGAGGGGATAATTCACCCCTCCACTTT.

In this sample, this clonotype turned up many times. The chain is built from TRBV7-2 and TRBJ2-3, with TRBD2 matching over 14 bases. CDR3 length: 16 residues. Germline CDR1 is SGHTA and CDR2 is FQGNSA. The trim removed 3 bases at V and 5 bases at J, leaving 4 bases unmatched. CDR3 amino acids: CASSFGLAGGRDTQYF. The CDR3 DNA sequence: TGTGCCAGCAGCTTTGGACTAGCGGGAGGTAGAGATACGCAGTATTTT.